The 20 T cell receptor beta chains below were found in one sample sequenced in a study of T-cell memory formation after mild COVID-19. In TCRdb, the 5' RACE reads were re-called with MiXCR into one record per CDR3 protein. The profile shows around 340,000 distinct CDR3 sequences, 15% to 20% of them singletons. Material: PBMCs or a T cell subset sorted from them (not recorded which). The receptors shown here come from a man aged 18 to 30 who had mild COVID-19 (a few samples of this study predate the infection). Cell type and time point are not known.

The chain recombines TRBV4-1 with TRBJ2-5; D remains unclear. This CDR3 region has 15 residues. The germline CDR1 and CDR2 sequences are MGHRA and YSYEKL. V was trimmed by 1 base and J by 4 bases, leaving 13 bases between them. DNA of the CDR3: TGCGCCAGCAGCCAAGGGCGTATAGGCGGAGAGACCCAGTACTTC. Translating it yields CASSQGRIGGETQYF.

The genes are TRBV21-1 and TRBJ1-1. TRBV21-1 is a pseudogene. CDR3 length equals 13 residues. Written as DNA, the CDR3 is TGTGCCAGCAGCAATAAGGTGAACACTGAAGCTTTCTTT. Protein product: CASSNKVNTEAFF.

The chain joins TRBV27 to TRBJ2-3; no firm D call. Trimming pared 0 bases from V and 0 bases from J, leaving 10 bases between. The CDR3 consists of 16 residues. Germline V gives CDR1 MNHEY, CDR2 SMNVEV (reference sequence). The CDR3 loop is CASSLSPVASTDTQYF. The CDR3 DNA reads TGTGCCAGCAGTTTATCCCCCGTAGCTAGCACAGATACGCAGTATTTT.

This chain uses TRBV4-3 with TRBJ1-1; 9 nucleotides match TRBD1. The junction had 7 bases not matched to a gene; V was cut back by 4 bases and J by 4 bases. The CDR3 is 15 amino acids. Per germline, CDR1 LGHNA and CDR2 YSLEER. The CDR3, as DNA: TGCGCCAGCAGCCTCCCAGGACAGGGGATCACTGAAGCTTTCTTT. Amino acids: CASSLPGQGITEAFF.

The rearrangement links TRBV5-1 to TRBJ2-7; D may be TRBD1 or TRBD2 (5 bases each). V lost 2 bases, J lost 6 bases, and 18 bases lay in between. Germline CDR1 and CDR2: SGHRS and YFSETQ. The CDR3 is made up of 15 amino acids. CDR3 sequence: CASSFRPGPESEQYV. The CDR3 DNA reads TGCGCCAGCAGCTTTCGACCGGGACCTGAGTCCGAGCAGTACGTC.

This clonotype occurred a few times. The rearrangement joins TRBV7-3 to TRBJ1-6; a weak D match, TRBD1 (5 bases). This CDR3 comprises 15 residues. Per the germline V gene, CDR1 is SGHTA and CDR2 is FQGTGA. Trimming left V 4 bases short and J 8 bases short, with 15 bases between. The CDR3 DNA follows: TGTGCCAGCAGCTCCTCCGGGACGGGGGATTCACCCCTCCACTTT. It is translated as CASSSSGTGDSPLHF.

The chain uses TRBV7-2 and TRBJ2-7, with 11 bases lining up with TRBD1. The CDR3 covers 15 residues. Germline V gives CDR1 SGHTA, CDR2 FQGNSA. V lost 6 bases and J lost 6; bases outside the gene matches: 10. The CDR3 loop reads CASRGTDRGLGEQYF. DNA of the CDR3: TGTGCCAGCAGAGGGACGGACAGGGGGCTCGGCGAGCAGTACTTC.

The V and J genes are TRBV18 and TRBJ1-5, with a tentative D call TRBD1 (6 bases). This CDR3 comprises 13 residues. V was cut by 3 bases and J by 9 bases, with 12 bases left in between. The V gene's germline CDR1 is KGHSH and CDR2 LQKENI. In nucleotides, the CDR3 is TGTGCCAGCTCACCGAGGGGGTCGCTGCCCCAGCATTTT. This translates into CASSPRGSLPQHF.

The rearrangement joins TRBV4-1 to TRBJ1-5; no definite D call. The CDR3 has 15 amino acids. V lost 1 base, J lost 7 bases, and 14 bases lay in between. Germline V gene lookup returns CDR1 MGHRA and CDR2 YSYEKL. CDR3 sequence reads: CASSQVGRRGQPQHF. The CDR3 DNA sequence: TGCGCCAGCAGCCAAGTAGGAAGGCGTGGCCAGCCCCAGCATTTT.

This clonotype was counted between two and nine times. The chain has TRBV7-9 and TRBJ1-2; possibly TRBD1 for D (5 bases). The length of the CDR3 is 15 residues. Trimming took 1 base from V and 4 from J, leaving 13 bases between them. CDR1 is SEHNR, CDR2 FQNEAQ, per germline (reference sequence). The CDR3 reads CASSLGGRGIYGYTF. CDR3 bases: TGTGCCAGCAGCTTAGGAGGTCGGGGGATCTATGGCTACACCTTC.

This chain uses TRBV4-1 with TRBJ1-4; D gene uncertain. From germline, CDR1 is MGHRA and CDR2 YSYEKL. V was cut by 1 base and J by 8 bases, with 11 bases left in between. The CDR3 totals 14 residues. This chain's CDR3 is CASSQVAALEKLFF. CDR3 coding DNA: TGCGCCAGCAGCCAAGTTGCGGCCTTGGAAAAACTGTTTTTT.

This clonotype was observed a handful of times. The V gene is TRBV28, the J gene TRBJ1-2; D not resolved. The germline V gene encodes CDR1 MDHEN and CDR2 SYDVKM. The CDR3 length is 11 residues. Between the trimmed V and J ends, which lost 5 bases and 4 bases, there was a span of 5 bases. CDR3 in amino acids: CASSPSYGYTF. The CDR3 DNA reads as TGTGCCAGCAGTCCCTCCTATGGCTACACCTTC.

This clonotype showed up just a few times. The CDR3 sequence is CASNPAGGAGQPQHF. CDR3 nucleotide sequence: TGTGCCAGCAACCCTGCGGGGGGGGCGGGTCAGCCCCAGCATTTT. J is TRBJ1-5 and V is TRBV6-6; tentatively, D is TRBD1 (6 bases). V gave up 7 bases and J gave up 6 bases, with 19 bases separating them. CDR3 size: 15 residues. Germline assignment: CDR1 MNHNY and CDR2 SVGAGI (reference sequence).

The chain has TRBV2 and TRBJ2-4; D is perhaps TRBD1 (6 bases). CDR1 and CDR2 from the germline V gene are SNHLY and FYNNEI. The CDR3 has 15 residues. V was cut by 7 bases and J by 6 bases, with 19 bases left in between. DNA of the CDR3: TGTGCCAGCAAGGAATCACAGGGCTTTAGAAACATTCAGTACTTC. Amino acids: CASKESQGFRNIQYF.

This clonotype came up a few times. This chain joins TRBV13 and TRBJ2-7, with 9 bases matching TRBD2. The CDR3 runs to 15 residues. With 5 bases clipped from V and 2 bases from J, the junction kept 7 bases outside the gene matches. Germline V CDR1 and CDR2: PRHDT, FYEKMQ (reference sequence). The CDR3 is CASSPLAGSPYEQYV. CDR3 DNA: TGTGCCAGCAGCCCTCTAGCGGGGTCCCCCTACGAGCAGTACGTC.

In its sample, this clonotype was seen many times. The rearrangement uses TRBV20-1 and TRBJ2-7, with D unresolved. V lost 0 bases and J lost 3, with 12 bases in between. CDR1 DFQATT and CDR2 SNEGSKA come from the germline V gene (reference sequence). This CDR3 has 14 residues. The CDR3 DNA follows: TGCAGTGCTAGAGACCCGAAAATTGACTACGAGCAGTACTTC. Amino acid sequence: CSARDPKIDYEQYF.

This clonotype was picked up a small number of times. This chain uses TRBV5-5 with TRBJ1-2; the D gene is possibly TRBD1 (6 bases). The germline gives CDR1 SGHKS, CDR2 YYEKEE (reference sequence). V lost 4 bases and J 2 bases, leaving 15 bases between the germline ends. The CDR3 totals 15 residues. CDR3 in amino acids: CASSLPRGRNYGYTF. The CDR3 DNA reads as TGTGCCAGCAGCCTGCCAAGGGGGAGAAACTATGGCTACACCTTC. Full variable domain (remainder filled in from reference TRBV5-5 and TRBJ1-2): DAGVTQSPTHLIKTRGQQVTLRCSPISGHKSVSWYQQVLGQGPQFIFQYYEKEERGRGNFPDRFSARQFPNYSSELNVNALLLGDSALYLCASSLPRGRNYGYTFGSGTRLTVV.

This clonotype was counted between two and nine times. V is TRBV20-1 and J is TRBJ1-2; D unclear. The CDR3 runs to 14 residues. CDR1 DFQATT and CDR2 SNEGSKA come from the germline V gene (reference sequence). The ends were cut back, 3 bases at V and 0 bases at J, with 11 bases in the middle. CDR3 sequence reads: CSASGSSANYGYTF. CDR3 coding DNA: TGCAGTGCTAGCGGCAGCTCCGCTAACTATGGCTACACCTTC.

This clonotype showed up many times. V usage is TRBV5-1 and J usage is TRBJ2-5; TRBD1 might be the D (6 bases). The CDR3 has 14 amino acids. Trimming removed 3 bases at V and 5 bases at J, with 14 bases between. The germline CDR1 and CDR2 sequences are SGHRS and YFSETQ. The CDR3 reads CASSSPSGDETQYF. The CDR3 nucleotides read TGCGCCAGCAGCTCGCCATCAGGGGACGAGACCCAGTACTTC.

This clonotype was detected only a few times. The V call is TRBV28, the J call TRBJ1-4, with a tentative D call TRBD1 (6 bases). CDR1 is MDHEN, CDR2 SYDVKM, per germline. Trimming removed 6 bases from V and 1 base from J, with 6 bases in between. This CDR3 spans 13 amino acids. The CDR3 DNA reads as TGTGCCAGCAGACAGGGAACTAATGAAAAACTGTTTTTT. It translates to CASRQGTNEKLFF. Together with reference TRBV28 and TRBJ1-4, the CDR3 gives the full variable domain: DVKVTQSSRYLVKRTGEKVFLECVQDMDHENMFWYRQDPGLGLRLIYFSYDVKMKEKGDIPEGYSVSREKKERFSLILESASTNQTSMYLCASRQGTNEKLFFGSGTQLSVL.